This passage covers 18 T cell receptor beta chains from one sample sequenced in a study of Graves' ophthalmopathy and Graves' hyperthyroidism. TCR beta CDR3 regions were amplified from RNA transcripts. Following a first-round RT-PCR that used HTBI primers, a second-round multiplex PCR was carried out. From the multiplex PCR reads, TCRdb called clonotypes with MiXCR, one entry per CDR3 protein. The data show some 380,000 distinct CDR3 sequences, with 15% seen just once and about 7% held by the top ten. The sample was peripheral blood. The receptors were gathered from a young woman with stable Graves' hyperthyroidism.

The chain carries TRBV4-2 and TRBJ2-7, with 9 positions matching TRBD1. The CDR3 spans 16 residues. V was clipped by 5 bases and J by 5 bases; unmatched bases: 13. Germline V gene lookup returns CDR1 LGHNA and CDR2 YNFKEQ. CDR3 coding DNA: TGTGCCAGCAGCGCAAGACCACCGGGACAGGGACACGAGCAGTACTTC. This codes for CASSARPPGQGHEQYF.

As for this clonotype: This CDR3 fails to terminate in the conserved phenylalanine or tryptophan, so it likely reflects a read error. The rearrangement uses TRBV10-1 and TRBJ1-2, with a tentative D call TRBD1 (5 bases). Germline V gene sequence: CDR1 WNHNN, CDR2 SYGVQD (reference sequence). This CDR3 comprises 13 residues. This chain's CDR3 is CATGTFTNCGYTY. CDR3 nucleotides: TGCGCCACCGGGACTTTTACGAACTGTGGCTACACCTAC.

This clonotype has a count of ten or more. The J gene is TRBJ1-1, the V gene TRBV7-8; perhaps TRBD1 as D (6 bases). The CDR3 is made up of 16 amino acids. V was shortened by 1 base and J by 5 bases, with 17 bases between the two germline ends. Per the germline V gene, CDR1 is SGHVS and CDR2 is FQNEAQ. In DNA, the CDR3 is TGTGCCAGCAGCTTAGACTTGGGGGGGCGAGGGACTGAAGCTTTCTTT. Translation: CASSLDLGGRGTEAFF.

There are many counts of this clonotype. The genes are TRBV7-8 and TRBJ1-2; 9 positions agree with TRBD1. From germline, CDR1 is SGHVS and CDR2 FQNEAQ. Losses at the gene ends were 1 base for V and 7 bases for J; bases not matched to a gene: 4. There are 14 residues in the CDR3. This CDR3 reads CASSLVRDRAGYTF. The CDR3, as DNA: TGTGCCAGCAGCTTAGTCCGGGACAGGGCTGGCTACACCTTC.

This clonotype has at least ten counts. The rearrangement joins TRBV11-2 to TRBJ1-1; D not resolved. The CDR3 has 16 amino acids. Germline V gene data show CDR1 as SGHAT and CDR2 as FQNNGV. V lost 8 bases to trimming and J lost 0 bases, with 19 bases between them. CDR3 sequence reads: CASGRGQTPMNTEAFF. In DNA form, the CDR3 reads TGTGCCAGCGGACGAGGGCAGACACCAATGAACACTGAAGCTTTCTTT.

This clonotype occurred many times. The CDR3 nucleotides read TGTGCCAGCAGCTTCCCCAAGGCCAGGGGCCCGCAAGAGACCCAGTACTTC. Translated, it gives CASSFPKARGPQETQYF. The chain links TRBV11-1 to TRBJ2-5; D might be TRBD1 (6 bases). V was cut by 3 bases and J by 2 bases, with 19 bases left in between. The CDR3 totals 17 residues. Per germline, CDR1 SGHAT and CDR2 FQDESV (reference sequence).

This clonotype has ten or more counts. The chain employs TRBV12-3 or TRBV12-4 and TRBJ1-6; D unclear. Trimming pared 0 bases from V and 10 bases from J, leaving 10 bases between. This CDR3 has 14 residues. The CDR3 is CASSLAVASSPLHF. In DNA form, the CDR3 reads TGTGCCAGCAGTTTAGCGGTCGCGAGCTCACCCCTCCACTTT.

This clonotype was counted ten times or more. The chain is built from TRBV5-1 and TRBJ2-7; D tentatively reads TRBD1 or TRBD2 (6 bases each). This CDR3 is built from 17 residues. V lost 4 bases and J 2 bases, leaving 22 bases between the germline ends. Germline loops: CDR1 SGHRS, CDR2 YFSETQ. CDR3: CASSQGRLGGGPYEQYF. The CDR3 region has the DNA TGCGCCAGCAGCCAAGGACGCTTGGGTGGGGGGCCCTACGAGCAGTACTTC. Filled out from reference TRBV5-1 and TRBJ2-7, the complete variable domain reads KAGVTQTPRYLIKTRGQQVTLSCSPISGHRSVSWYQQTPGQGLQFLFEYFSETQRNKGNFPGRFSGRQFSNSRSEMNVSTLELGDSALYLCASSQGRLGGGPYEQYFGPGTRLTVT.

This clonotype has just a few counts. The gene calls are TRBV20-1 and TRBJ1-5; tentatively, D is TRBD1 (5 bases). Per the germline V gene, CDR1 is DFQATT and CDR2 is SNEGSKA (reference sequence). The CDR3 is 13 residues long. V dropped 0 bases and J dropped 6 bases, with 9 bases sitting between them. CDR3 coding DNA: TGCAGTGCTAGAGAGAGGGGCTCTCAGCCCCAGCATTTT. It codes for CSARERGSQPQHF.

This clonotype has at least ten counts. The chain couples TRBV12-3 or TRBV12-4 to TRBJ1-5; 11 positions agree with TRBD1. The CDR3 is 15 residues long. With V trimmed by 5 bases and J by 7 bases, 7 bases remained unmatched. For the CDR3, the DNA is TGTGCCAGCAGTACGGCGGGACAGGGGGGGCAGCCCCAGCATTTT. It translates to CASSTAGQGGQPQHF.

There are many counts of this clonotype. The rearrangement links TRBV7-2 to TRBJ2-7; 8 nucleotides align to TRBD1. The CDR3 has 13 residues. V shed 4 bases, J shed 5 bases, and the junction held 4 bases outside the gene matches. CDR1 and CDR2 from the germline V gene are SGHTA and FQGNSA. In nucleotides, the CDR3 is TGTGCCAGCAGCTCGGACAGGGTGGACGAGCAGTACTTC. It translates to CASSSDRVDEQYF.

This clonotype was recorded at least ten times. The CDR3 region is CSVRVQETQYF. The CDR3 region has the DNA TGCAGCGTGAGGGTCCAAGAGACCCAGTACTTC. The V and J genes are TRBV29-1 and TRBJ2-5; D is perhaps TRBD2 (5 bases). The CDR3 spans 11 residues. Germline loops: CDR1 SQVTM, CDR2 ANQGSEA. The V end lost 6 bases, the J end lost 1 base, and 6 bases lay between the germline ends.

A remark on this clonotype: Being one base from a much bigger clone, this may be a read error. The gene calls are TRBV6-2 or TRBV6-3 and TRBJ2-4; perhaps D is TRBD1 or TRBD2 (5 bases each). The CDR3 loop spans 12 amino acids. Germline values: CDR1 MNHEY, CDR2 SVGEGT. As DNA, the CDR3 is TGTGCCAGCAGTTATGGGGGAAACATTAAGTACTTC. Protein sequence: CASSYGGNIKYF.

The chain couples TRBV6-5 to TRBJ1-6; possibly TRBD1 for D (6 bases). Germline V gene data show CDR1 as MNHEY and CDR2 as SVGAGI. Between the trimmed V and J ends, which lost 4 bases and 15 bases, there was a span of 28 bases. The CDR3 length is 17 residues. CDR3 coding DNA: TGTGCCAGCAGTTCCAGCGGGGGGCACCGCATCCAACCACACCTCCACTTT. This encodes CASSSSGGHRIQPHLHF.

Only a few counts were recorded for this clonotype. Written as DNA, the CDR3 is TGTGCCAGCAGCTTCCCAACTAGTAACTACATTCAGTACTTC. This gives the protein CASSFPTSNYIQYF. This chain links TRBV7-2 with TRBJ2-4, with D possibly matching TRBD2 (5 bases). Germline V gives CDR1 SGHTA, CDR2 FQGNSA. The CDR3 extends over 14 amino acids. V was clipped by 3 bases and J by 8 bases, with 14 bases between them.

This clonotype was seen more than once but under ten times. The chain combines TRBV20-1 with TRBJ1-2, with D tentatively TRBD1 (5 bases). In germline, CDR1 is DFQATT, CDR2 SNEGSKA (reference sequence). There are 15 residues in the CDR3. The V end was cut by 3 bases, the J end by 4 bases, with 18 bases between. DNA for the CDR3: TGCAGTGCTAGTTCGGGGGGTCCTCTCCTCTATGGCTACACCTTC. Amino acid sequence: CSASSGGPLLYGYTF.

This clonotype was counted at least ten times. V gene TRBV7-9 combines with J gene TRBJ2-5, with TRBD1 matching over 9 bases. V was clipped by 4 bases and J by 2 bases; unmatched bases: 2. The CDR3 loop spans 14 amino acids. CDR1 is SEHNR, CDR2 FQNEAQ, per germline (reference sequence). DNA for the CDR3: TGTGCCAGCAGCTCTGGACAGGGGCAAGAGACCCAGTACTTC. Its protein is CASSSGQGQETQYF.

In this sample, this clonotype turned up a few times. This CDR3 is missing its conserved last phenylalanine or tryptophan, likely due to a read error. This chain joins TRBV11-2 and TRBJ2-7; no definite D call. Deletions cut 8 bases from V and 1 base from J, with 12 bases between. The CDR3 runs to 13 residues. CDR1 SGHAT and CDR2 FQNNGV come from the germline V gene. CDR3 in amino acids: CASGRTPSYEQYL. The CDR3 bases are TGTGCCAGCGGGCGAACGCCTTCCTACGAGCAGTACCTC.